Below are 19 T cell receptor beta chains sequenced from a single sample in a study of tissue T cells after allogeneic stem cell transplantation. Generated by immunoSEQ multiplex PCR, the TCRdb table keeps only in-frame clones and is missing some. This table holds thousands of clones, 50% to 60% found once. Stated time point: mouse harvest day 7 after allogeneic transplant. Mouse grafts combined 10^7 T-cell-depleted bone marrow cells with 10^6 splenic CD5+ T cells. The material sequenced was liver tissue. These receptors were collected from a female BALB/c mouse given C57BL/6 T cells with graft-versus-host disease after an allogeneic hematopoietic cell transplant.

About this clone: Mouse gene names apply. The CDR3 sequence: CASSLAPLTGQLYF. The part of the CDR3 DNA that was read is TGTGCCAGCAGCTTAGCGCCCCTCACCGGGCAGCTCTAC. This chain connects TRBV3 to TRBJ2-2, with D hard to call. The read gets to within 1 residue of the CDR3 end, and the germline J gene fills in the rest. Germline values: CDR1 SNHLY, CDR2 FYNGKV (reference sequence). V lost 0 bases, J lost 4 bases, and 6 bases lay in between. The length of the CDR3 is 14 residues.

With respect to this clone: Gene names and germline match the mouse. With the read ending 1 residue before the CDR3 end, the germline J gene is used to fill in that end. The chain joins TRBV12-2 to TRBJ2-1; the match to TRBD2 covers 13 bases. There are 14 residues in the CDR3. The germline gives CDR1 SGHLS, CDR2 HYDKME. After removal of 4 bases from V and 7 bases from J, the junction contained 3 bases not matched to a gene. CDR3 amino acids: CASSPGLGGAEQFF. The CDR3 bases that were read are TGTGCCAGCTCCCCGGGACTGGGGGGGGCTGAGCAGTTC.

On this clone itself: Germline and genes here are mouse. Read sequence stops 1 residue before the CDR3 end, and the germline J gene provides the missing end. The chain is built from TRBV13-2 and TRBJ2-1; 9 nucleotides line up with TRBD1. The CDR3 spans 16 residues. With 3 bases clipped from V and 1 base from J, the junction kept 5 bases outside the gene matches. Germline CDR1 NNHNN, CDR2 SYGAGS (reference sequence). The CDR3 here is CASGANRGRNYAEQFF. Partial CDR3 DNA: TGTGCCAGCGGTGCCAACAGGGGGCGGAACTATGCTGAGCAGTTC.

As concerns this clone: Gene and germline names: mouse. From the germline J gene comes the end of the CDR3, since the read stops 1 residue before it. The gene calls are TRBV26 and TRBJ2-2; no clear D gene. V was trimmed by 8 bases and J by 3 bases, leaving 10 bases between them. The CDR3 has 13 residues. The germline gives CDR1 KGHPV, CDR2 FQNQEV (reference sequence). The CDR3 bases that were read are TGTGCCAGCGGCGGGGTTCACACCGGGCAGCTCTAC. This sequence encodes CASGGVHTGQLY. The CDR3 in its entirety is CASGGVHTGQLYF. Drawing the rest from reference TRBV26 and TRBJ2-2, the complete variable domain is NSKVIQTPRYLVKGQGQKAKMRCIPEKGHPVVFWYQQNKNNEFKFLINFQNQEVLQQIDMTEKRFSAECPSNSPCSLEIQSSEAGDSALYLCASGGVHTGQLYFGEGSKLTVL.

To note about this clone: Mouse germline and gene names are used. With the read ending 1 residue before the CDR3 end, the germline J gene is used to fill in that end. V and J are TRBV13-1 and TRBJ1-4; no clear D gene. Germline CDR1 and CDR2: NSHNY and SYGAGN. This CDR3 contains 15 residues. V lost 0 bases, J lost 0 bases, and 6 bases lay in between. CDR3 DNA (partial): TGTGCCAGCAGTGATGCGCAAATTTCCAACGAAAGATTATTT. It yields the protein CASSDAQISNERLF. The full-length CDR3 reads as CASSDAQISNERLFF.

There are a few counts of this clone. Gene names are the mouse ones. Read sequence stops 1 residue before the CDR3 end, and the germline J gene provides the missing end. V usage is TRBV29 and J usage is TRBJ2-1; D ambiguous. Between the trimmed V and J ends, which lost 3 bases and 0 bases, there was a span of 9 bases. CDR1 and CDR2 from the germline V gene are MSHET and SYDVDS. The CDR3 has 15 residues. This CDR3 is CASSFDKINYAEQFF. CDR3 DNA (partial): TGTGCTAGCAGTTTCGACAAAATTAACTATGCTGAGCAGTTC.

This clone was counted only a few times. The genes and germline here are from mouse. The read is 1 residue too short to cover the CDR3 end, so that end is filled in from the germline J gene. The gene calls are TRBV24 and TRBJ2-7, with D uncertain. Germline loops: CDR1 KGHTA, CDR2 FRNEEI. V was shortened by 0 bases and J by 0 bases, with 6 bases between the two germline ends. The CDR3 runs 14 residues. This chain's CDR3 is CASSLYDISYEQYF. The DNA read from the CDR3 is TGTGCCAGCAGTCTGTATGACATCTCCTATGAACAGTAC.

Worth noting for this clone: Genes and germline come from the mouse. The read ends 1 residue shy of where the CDR3 ends; the end is completed using the germline J gene. V is TRBV13-1 and J is TRBJ2-1; tentatively, D is TRBD1 (5 bases). Trimming removed 3 bases from V and 0 bases from J, with 10 bases in between. This CDR3 spans 15 amino acids. Germline CDR1 reads NSHNY; CDR2 reads SYGAGN. The sequenced part of the CDR3 DNA is TGTGCCAGCAGTGGCACAGGAGATAACTATGCTGAGCAGTTC. This codes for CASSGTGDNYAEQF. The complete CDR3 reads CASSGTGDNYAEQFF.

About this clone: Genes here carry mouse names. Coverage ceases 1 residue before the CDR3 finishes, and the germline J gene fills in the end. The gene calls are TRBV26 and TRBJ2-1; D tentatively reads TRBD1 or TRBD2 (5 bases each). There are 13 residues in the CDR3. CDR1 KGHPV and CDR2 FQNQEV come from the germline V gene (reference sequence). Trimming took off 6 bases at V and 1 base at J, with 7 bases between the two ends. The CDR3 protein is CASSRDNYAEQFF. The sequenced CDR3 bases are TGTGCCAGCAGCCGGGACAACTATGCTGAGCAGTTC.

Turning to this clone: Mouse germline and gene names are used. The CDR3 end lies 1 residue beyond the end of the read and is filled in from the germline J gene. This chain uses TRBV13-1 with TRBJ2-5; D unresolved. Trimming pared 3 bases from V and 0 bases from J, leaving 5 bases between. CDR1 is NSHNY and CDR2 is SYGAGN in the germline V gene. The CDR3 length is 13 residues. The CDR3: CASSVVNQDTQYF. The sequenced CDR3 bases are TGTGCCAGCAGTGTGGTTAACCAAGACACCCAGTAC.

This clone came up a few times. Gene labels here are mouse ones. The CDR3 is cut off 1 residue early in the read; its end comes from the germline J gene. The chain combines TRBV29 with TRBJ1-1; tentative D call: TRBD1 (6 bases). The CDR3 is made up of 14 amino acids. Deletions cut 0 bases from V and 1 base from J, with 6 bases between. Germline values: CDR1 MSHET, CDR2 SYDVDS. CDR3 in amino acids: CASSLSQGNTEVFF. The CDR3 bases that were read are TGTGCTAGCAGTTTATCACAGGGGAACACAGAAGTCTTC. The full variable domain, rest sourced from reference TRBV29 and TRBJ1-1, is DMKVTQMPRYLIKRMGENVLLECGQDMSHETMYWYRQDPGLGLQLIYISYDVDSNSEGDIPKGYRVSRKKREHFSLILDSAKTNQTSVYFCASSLSQGNTEVFFGKGTRLTVV.

This clone was counted only a few times. Mouse gene names and germline throughout. The CDR3 extends 1 residue past the end of the read, so its final part is completed from the germline J gene. V is TRBV2 and J is TRBJ1-4, with 11 bases lining up with TRBD1. V shed 0 bases and J 7 bases; nucleotides not matched to a gene: 7. The CDR3 consists of 17 residues. Germline V gene sequence: CDR1 LGHNA, CDR2 YSYQKL. CDR3 sequence reads: CASSQDHGQGATERLFF. CDR3 DNA (partial): TGTGCCAGCAGCCAAGATCATGGACAGGGGGCGACCGAAAGATTATTT.

This clone was seen once. The genes are named according to mouse. The observed sequence ends 1 residue before the CDR3 terminus, with the missing tail filled in from the germline J gene. This chain links TRBV5 with TRBJ2-5; TRBD1 aligns across 9 bases. Germline V gene lookup returns CDR1 LGHNA and CDR2 YNLKQL (reference sequence). This CDR3 has 13 amino acids. J lost 5 bases, V lost 4 bases, and 1 base had no gene match. CDR3 DNA, as far as it was read: TGTGCCAGCAGCCCGGGACAGGGAGACACCCAGTAC. It translates to CASSPGQGDTQY. The full CDR3 protein is CASSPGQGDTQYF.

With respect to this clone: Mouse gene names apply. The read ends 1 residue shy of where the CDR3 ends; the end is completed using the germline J gene. The gene calls are TRBV15 and TRBJ2-5; perhaps TRBD1 as D (6 bases). Germline CDR1 and CDR2: SGHND and FRSKSL. The CDR3 length is 13 residues. V dropped 5 bases and J dropped 6 bases, with 12 bases sitting between them. This CDR3 is CASSPQGQDTQYF. Partial CDR3 DNA: TGTGCCAGCAGTCCACAGGGTCAGGACACCCAGTAC.

This clone was observed a few times. Each gene name is a mouse one. The DNA ends 1 residue before the CDR3 does, and the rest of the CDR3 is filled in from the germline J gene. The V call is TRBV13-3, the J call TRBJ1-4, with TRBD1 matching 7 bases. The germline gives CDR1 NNHDY, CDR2 SYVADS. Trimming took 1 base from V and 11 from J; bases not matched to a gene: 2. CDR3 length: 12 residues. CDR3 sequence reads: CASSDPGQRLFF. CDR3 bases read: TGTGCCAGCAGTGATCCGGGACAGAGATTATTT.

This clone appeared a few times. Genes here carry mouse names. The CDR3 end lies 1 residue beyond the end of the read and is filled in from the germline J gene. The chain links TRBV26 to TRBJ2-1; no reliable D call. This CDR3 has 13 residues. Between the trimmed V and J ends, which lost 6 bases and 3 bases, there was a span of 9 bases. The germline CDR1 and CDR2 sequences are KGHPV and FQNQEV (reference sequence). The CDR3 is CASSSDIYAEQFF. CDR3 DNA, as far as it was read: TGTGCCAGCAGCTCCGACATCTATGCTGAGCAGTTC.

Turning to this clone: The gene names here belong to mouse. The read finishes 1 residue shy of the CDR3 end, and the germline J gene is used to complete it. V usage is TRBV29 and J usage is TRBJ1-1, with D perhaps TRBD1 (5 bases). The CDR3 spans 13 residues. The ends were cut back, 5 bases at V and 1 base at J, with 8 bases in the middle. The germline V gene encodes CDR1 MSHET and CDR2 SYDVDS. The chain's CDR3 is CASSLGQNTEVFF. The part of the CDR3 DNA that was read is TGTGCTAGCAGTCTCGGACAAAACACAGAAGTCTTC.

Details on this clone: Gene names are mouse gene names. The CDR3 end is not reached by the read, which stops 1 residue before it; the germline J gene fills it in. The chain employs TRBV13-1 and TRBJ2-5; D gene uncertain. Germline CDR1 is NSHNY and CDR2 is SYGAGN. V dropped 0 bases and J dropped 1 base, with 6 bases sitting between them. The CDR3 has 14 amino acids. The CDR3: CASSDGIYQDTQYF. The covered CDR3 bases are TGTGCCAGCAGTGATGGGATCTACCAAGACACCCAGTAC.

This clone came up a few times. Gene names denote mouse genes. The read finishes 1 residue shy of the CDR3 end, and the germline J gene is used to complete it. V is TRBV1 and J is TRBJ2-7; D ambiguous. The germline V and J ends were trimmed by 0 bases and 5 bases, with 8 bases remaining between them. CDR1 and CDR2 (germline): NSQYPW, LRSPGD (reference sequence). This CDR3 region has 13 residues. CDR3 DNA, as far as it was read: TGCACCTGCAGTGCAGATTGGGCCGATGAACAGTAC. As protein: CTCSADWADEQY. The entire CDR3 reads CTCSADWADEQYF.